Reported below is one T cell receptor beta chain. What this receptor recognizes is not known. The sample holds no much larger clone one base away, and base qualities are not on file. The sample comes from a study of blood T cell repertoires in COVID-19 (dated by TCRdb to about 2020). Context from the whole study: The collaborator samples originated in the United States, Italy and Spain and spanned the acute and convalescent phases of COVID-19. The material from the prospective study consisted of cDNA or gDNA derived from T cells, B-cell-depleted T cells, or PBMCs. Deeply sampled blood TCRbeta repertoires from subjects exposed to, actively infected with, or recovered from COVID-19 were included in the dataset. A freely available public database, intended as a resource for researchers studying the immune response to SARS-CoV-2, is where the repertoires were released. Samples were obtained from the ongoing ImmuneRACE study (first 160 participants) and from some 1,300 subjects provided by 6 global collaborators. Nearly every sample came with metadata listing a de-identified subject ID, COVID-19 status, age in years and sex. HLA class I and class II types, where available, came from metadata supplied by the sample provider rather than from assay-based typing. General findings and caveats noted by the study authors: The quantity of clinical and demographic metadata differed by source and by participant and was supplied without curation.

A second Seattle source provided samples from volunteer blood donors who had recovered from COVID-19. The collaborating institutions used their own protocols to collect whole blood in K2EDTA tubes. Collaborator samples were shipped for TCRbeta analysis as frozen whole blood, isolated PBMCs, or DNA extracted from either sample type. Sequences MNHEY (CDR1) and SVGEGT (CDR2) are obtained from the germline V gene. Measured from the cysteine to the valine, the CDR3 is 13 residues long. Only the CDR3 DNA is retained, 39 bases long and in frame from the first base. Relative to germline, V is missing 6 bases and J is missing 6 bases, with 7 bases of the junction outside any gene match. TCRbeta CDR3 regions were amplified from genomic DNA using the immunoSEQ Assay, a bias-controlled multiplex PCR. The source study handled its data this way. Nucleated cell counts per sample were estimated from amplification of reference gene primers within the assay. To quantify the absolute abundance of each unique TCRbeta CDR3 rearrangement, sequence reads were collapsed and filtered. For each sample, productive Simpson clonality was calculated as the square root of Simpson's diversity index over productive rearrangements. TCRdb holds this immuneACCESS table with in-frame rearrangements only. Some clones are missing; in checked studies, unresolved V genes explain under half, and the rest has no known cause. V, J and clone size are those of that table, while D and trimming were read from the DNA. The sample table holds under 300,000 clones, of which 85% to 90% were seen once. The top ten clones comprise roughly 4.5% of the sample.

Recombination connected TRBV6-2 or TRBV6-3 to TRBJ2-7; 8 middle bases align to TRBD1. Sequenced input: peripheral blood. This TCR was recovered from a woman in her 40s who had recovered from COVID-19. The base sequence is TGTGCCAGCAGCCCAGGGGGCCCCTCCGAGCAGTACGTC. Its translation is CASSPGGPSEQYV.